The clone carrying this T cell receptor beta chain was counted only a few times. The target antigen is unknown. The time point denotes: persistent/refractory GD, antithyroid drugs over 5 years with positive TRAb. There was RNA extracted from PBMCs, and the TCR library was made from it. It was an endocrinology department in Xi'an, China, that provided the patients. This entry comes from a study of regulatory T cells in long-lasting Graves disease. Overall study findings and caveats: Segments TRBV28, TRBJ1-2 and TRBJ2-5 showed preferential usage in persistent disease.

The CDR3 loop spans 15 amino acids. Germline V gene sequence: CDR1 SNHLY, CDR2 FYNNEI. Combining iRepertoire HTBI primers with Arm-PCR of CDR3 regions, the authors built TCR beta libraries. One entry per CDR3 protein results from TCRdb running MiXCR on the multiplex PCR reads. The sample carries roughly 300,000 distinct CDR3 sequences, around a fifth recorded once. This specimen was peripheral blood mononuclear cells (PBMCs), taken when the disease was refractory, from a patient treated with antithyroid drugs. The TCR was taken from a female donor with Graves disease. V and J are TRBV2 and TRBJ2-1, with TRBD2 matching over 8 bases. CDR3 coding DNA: TGTACCAAAACCATGAGCGGGGGCTCCTACAATGAGCAGTTCTTC. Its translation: CTKTMSGGSYNEQFF.